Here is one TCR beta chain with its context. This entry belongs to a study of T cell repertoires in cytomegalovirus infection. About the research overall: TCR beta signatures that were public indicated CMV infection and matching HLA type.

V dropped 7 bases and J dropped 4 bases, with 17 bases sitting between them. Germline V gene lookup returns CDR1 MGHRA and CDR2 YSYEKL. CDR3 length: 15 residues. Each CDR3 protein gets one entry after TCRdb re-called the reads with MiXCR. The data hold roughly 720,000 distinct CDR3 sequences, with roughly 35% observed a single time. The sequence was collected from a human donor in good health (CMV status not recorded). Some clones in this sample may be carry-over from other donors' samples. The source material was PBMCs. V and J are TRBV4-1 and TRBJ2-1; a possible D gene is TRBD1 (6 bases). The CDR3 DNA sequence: TGCGCCAGCATCTTTACGGGACATGGGTACAATGAGCAGTTCTTC. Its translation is CASIFTGHGYNEQFF.